The rows below give T cell receptor beta chains drawn from one sample of a study of T cell responses to AZD1222 COVID-19 vaccine. The assay was immunoSEQ multiplex PCR, and TCRdb's table has in-frame clones only and misses some. The profile shows roughly 120,000 clones, about 90% of them singletons. The specimen was peripheral blood, collected on day 0 of AZD1222 vaccination. These TCRs come from an adult in good health. CDR3s include the opening cysteine and the closing phenylalanine or tryptophan. The D gene is left open where the match is weak. Clone sizes are given selectively: once, few, many, or a class where the clone is expanded.

TRBV2	.	TRBJ2-6	.	TGTGCCATTCCTATCGGGTCTGGGGCCAACGTCCTGACTTTC	CAIPIGSGANVLTF
TRBV28	.	TRBJ1-3	once	TGTGCCAGCACGCAGGAAGATAGGGACACCATATATTTT	CASTQEDRDTIYF
TRBV30	.	TRBJ2-7	.	TGTGCCTGGAGTTCTCCACCGGGACCCTACGAGCAGTACTTC	CAWSSPPGPYEQYF
TRBV28	.	TRBJ1-3	.	TGTGCCAGCAAAGGTGAATTCCTCTCTGGAAACACCATATATTTT	CASKGEFLSGNTIYF
TRBV5-1	.	TRBJ1-3	.	TGCGCCAGCAGCTTGGGACAGAGCTCTGGAAACACCATATATTTT	CASSLGQSSGNTIYF
TRBV7-2	.	TRBJ1-6	few	TGTGCCAGCAGACAGGGCGGAAAGACTTATAATTCACCCCTCCACTTT	CASRQGGKTYNSPLHF
TRBV28	.	TRBJ1-6	.	TGTGCCTCCCTAGCGGGTAGTTCACCCCTCCACTTT	CASLAGSSPLHF
TRBV12-3/TRBV12-4	TRBD1	TRBJ1-1	.	TGTGCCAGCACCCGGACAGGAGAAGCTTTCTTT	CASTRTGEAFF
TRBV5-4	.	TRBJ1-2	.	TGTGCCAGCACCGGCTGGGGGGCGAGTAACTATGGCTACACCTTC	CASTGWGASNYGYTF
TRBV7-3	.	TRBJ2-2	.	TGTGCCAGCAGCTTAGAAGGGCGGGCTCGGACCGGGGAGCTGTTTTTT	CASSLEGRARTGELFF
TRBV7-3	.	TRBJ2-2	few	TGTGCCAGCAGCTTCGGGGCGAACACCGGGGAGCTGTTTTTT	CASSFGANTGELFF
TRBV5-4	TRBD1	TRBJ1-6	.	TGTGCCAGCAGCTCTTCAGGGGGGACCTCACCCCTCCACTTT	CASSSSGGTSPLHF
TRBV10-3	.	TRBJ1-4	.	TGTGCCACCACCTCTAGGTTTGGCGAAAAACTGTTTTTT	CATTSRFGEKLFF
TRBV9	TRBD1	TRBJ2-7	.	TGTGCCAGCAGCCCTATTAGGGACAGGGGCGAGCAGTACTTC	CASSPIRDRGEQYF
TRBV5-6	.	TRBJ2-7	once	TGTGCCAGCAGCTTGGCCCCAGGCTACGAGCAGTACTTC	CASSLAPGYEQYF
TRBV15	.	TRBJ2-7	.	TGTGCCACCAGCAGAGAGTCAGCCGGGGCCGCCTACGAGCAGTACTTC	CATSRESAGAAYEQYF
TRBV2	.	TRBJ2-7	few	TGTGCCAGCATACCAGGGGGGGGCAGCTCCTACGAGCAGTACTTC	CASIPGGGSSYEQYF
TRBV19	.	TRBJ1-3	.	TGTGCCAGTAATGGGGGGAACTCTGGAAACACCATATATTTT	CASNGGNSGNTIYF
TRBV6-6	.	TRBJ1-1	.	TGTGCCAGCAGTAACACAGGTAGGGTCGCTGAAGCTTTCTTT	CASSNTGRVAEAFF
TRBV28	TRBD1	TRBJ1-1	once	TGTGCCAGCAGTGCCGGGACAGGGTGGGTACACACTGAAGCTTTCTTT	CASSAGTGWVHTEAFF
TRBV6-5	.	TRBJ1-5	.	TGTGCCAGCAGACAGGGACAGCCCCAGCATTTT	CASRQGQPQHF
TRBV30	.	TRBJ2-2	.	TGTGCCTGGACAGGAAACACCGGGGAGCTGTTTTTT	CAWTGNTGELFF
TRBV4-1	TRBD1	TRBJ1-5	.	TGCGCCAGCAGCCAAGGGCCGGGACAGGGTAGGGATCAGCCCCAGCATTTT	CASSQGPGQGRDQPQHF
TRBV18	.	TRBJ1-2	once	TGTGCCAGCTCAACCGGGGCTGGCTACACCTTC	CASSTGAGYTF
TRBV7-9	.	TRBJ2-5	.	TGTGCCAGCAGCTTAGAGGTAGTACAAGAGACCCAGTACTTC	CASSLEVVQETQYF
TRBV30	.	TRBJ1-2	.	TGTGCCTGGAGTGTTTCAGGCTATGGCTACACCTTC	CAWSVSGYGYTF
TRBV29-1	TRBD1	TRBJ1-2	once	TGCAGCGTTGAAGATCGCGACAGGGGCGGCTATGGCTACACCTTC	CSVEDRDRGGYGYTF
TRBV19	TRBD1	TRBJ1-1	.	TGTGCCAGTAGTATAGGATCGACAGGGACCACTGAAGCTTTCTTT	CASSIGSTGTTEAFF